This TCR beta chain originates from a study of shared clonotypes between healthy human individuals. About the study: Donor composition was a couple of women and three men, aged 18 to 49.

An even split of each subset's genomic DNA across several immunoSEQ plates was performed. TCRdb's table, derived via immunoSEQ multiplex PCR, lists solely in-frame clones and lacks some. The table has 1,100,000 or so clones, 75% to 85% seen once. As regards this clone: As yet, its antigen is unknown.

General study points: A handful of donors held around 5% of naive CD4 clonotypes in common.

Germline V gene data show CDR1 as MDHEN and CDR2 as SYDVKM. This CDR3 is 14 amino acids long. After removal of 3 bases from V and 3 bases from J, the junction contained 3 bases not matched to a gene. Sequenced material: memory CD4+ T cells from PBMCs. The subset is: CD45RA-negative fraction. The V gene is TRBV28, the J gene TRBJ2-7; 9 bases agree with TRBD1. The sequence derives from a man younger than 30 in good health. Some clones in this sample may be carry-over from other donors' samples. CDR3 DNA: TGTGCCAGCAGTTTGGGACAGGGATTCTACGAGCAGTACTTC. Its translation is CASSLGQGFYEQYF. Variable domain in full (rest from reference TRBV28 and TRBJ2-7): DVKVTQSSRYLVKRTGEKVFLECVQDMDHENMFWYRQDPGLGLRLIYFSYDVKMKEKGDIPEGYSVSREKKERFSLILESASTNQTSMYLCASSLGQGFYEQYFGPGTRLTVT.